This T cell receptor beta chain derives from a study of T cells in women clearing cervical HPV infection. Findings and caveats of the study: Associations may precede or follow infection; HPV-specific or memory T cells were not isolated.

Prevalent HPV16 infections were excluded; only incident single HPV16 infections included. MY09/MY11 PCR detected cervical HPV DNA; dot-blot assigned genotypes. With V trimmed by 1 base and J by 6 bases, 11 bases remained unmatched. Germline V gene lookup returns CDR1 SNHLY and CDR2 FYNNEI. This CDR3 contains 16 residues. Worth noting for this clone: What it binds is unknown. With the read ending 3 residues before the CDR3 end, the germline J gene is used to fill in that end.

The data were produced by immunoSEQ multiplex PCR, yet TCRdb's version contains in-frame clones alone and is incomplete. The repertoire table contains fewer than 25,000 clones. This rearrangement joins TRBV2 to TRBJ1-2; 7 bases fit TRBD1. Sample: blood buffy coat. This sequence was found in a woman aged 18 to 75 with a cervical HPV16 infection that either progressed to CIN3+ or cleared (not recorded which). CDR3 loop: CASSEEAPTGLDGYTF. The covered CDR3 bases are TGTGCCAGCAGTGAAGAAGCTCCGACAGGGTTAGATGGC.